This T cell receptor (beta chain) is from a study of OX40 agonist ivuxolimab in advanced cancers. Regarding the complete study: Ivuxolimab was a fully human IgG2 agonistic monoclonal antibody targeting the costimulatory receptor OX40 (CD134). The point of sequencing TCRbeta in the periphery was to test whether ivuxolimab changed TCR sequence diversity and drove clonal T-cell expansion. Intravenous ivuxolimab was administered to patients every 2 weeks at six dose levels: 0.01, 0.1, 0.3, 1.5, 3 and 10 mg/kg. In the dose-escalation cohort, 70% to 85% of patients were male, and the mean age was approximately 55 years, with a range of 23 to 79. Prior anti-PD-1, anti-PD-L1 or anti-CTLA-4 therapy was permitted, and checkpoint inhibitors had been received by about 44% of dose-escalation patients. Of the roughly 51 patients in dose escalation, about 20 had hepatocellular carcinoma, about 15 had melanoma, 9 had renal cell carcinoma and 9 had head and neck cancer. Partial responses occurred in three dose-escalation patients: two with cutaneous melanoma and one with hepatocellular carcinoma. The monotherapy dose-escalation portion (N = 52 patients) of the phase I ivuxolimab trial is reported in the paper. What the authors observed across the whole study: At doses from 0.1 to 3.0 mg/kg, clonal expansion was seen in both CD4+ and CD8+ blood T cells between baseline and week 6. After ivuxolimab, CD8+ T cells had more expanded clones than CD4+ T cells on average. Low levels of normalized T-cell clonal expansion were also shown by some nonresponding patients. Antigen specificity was not determined for the clonally expanded peripheral T cells. In the 0.1-3.0 mg/kg groups, partial responders had among the lowest normalized peripheral clonal expansion, particularly in CD8+ T cells.

Concerning this clone itself: No antigen is known for it. Base qualities are not provided; no much larger clone lies one nucleotide away.

Patients with autoimmune disease history or receiving systemic immunosuppression were excluded from the trial. Peripheral blood for TCR sequencing was collected from all dose cohorts at baseline, on cycle 4 day 1, and on cycle 7 day 1. The samples were drawn from a first-in-human, open-label, multicenter phase I dose-escalation trial of ivuxolimab. Adults with locally advanced or metastatic melanoma, renal cell, hepatocellular, or head and neck squamous cell carcinoma were enrolled in the trial. Before TCR sequencing, CD4+ and CD8+ T cells were separately sorted from peripheral blood. For sequencing of the TCRbeta CDR3 region, genomic DNA was extracted from the sorted cells. TCRbeta CDR3 regions were sequenced using the immunoSEQ Assay. The table comes from immuneACCESS by way of TCRdb, which keeps in-frame sequences with V and J called. Part of the clones is missing from these tables; in studies checked, under half for an unresolved V gene and the rest for unknown reasons. This sample holds under 80,000 clones; roughly four fifths were observed only once. The biggest ten clones account for 5% of the sample.

The CDR3 covers 15 residues, taking in both the cysteine and the phenylalanine. Of the read, only the CDR3 DNA is kept; its 45 bases are in frame from base 1. Germline trimming amounts to 1 base on V and 4 bases on J, with 0 as the count of junction bases outside the gene matches. From the germline V gene, CDR1 is SNHLY and CDR2 is FYNNEI. Rearrangement joined TRBV2 to TRBJ2-3, and TRBD2 matches 12 of the central bases. The receptor was isolated from an adult with an advanced solid tumor such as melanoma, head and neck, liver or kidney cancer. Sequencing was performed on CD4+ or CD8+ T cells sorted from blood, taken in a trial of the OX40 agonist ivuxolimab. The DNA sequence reads TGTGCCAGCAGTGAAGGACTAGCGGGAGCAGATACGCAGTATTTT. This translates into CASSEGLAGADTQYF.